This T cell receptor beta chain is from a study of PD-1 blockade in classical Hodgkin lymphoma. Looking at the study overall: It was nivolumab at 3 mg/kg, given intravenously every 2 weeks, that patients received.

Overall study findings and caveats: TCR diversity at baseline was reported to be reduced in newly diagnosed patients relative to healthy donors. Exclusion covered patients beginning nivolumab under 1 year post-ASCT. The diversity seen at baseline in complete responders resembled that of newly diagnosed patients.

Points on this clone: The antigen remains undetermined.

Germline loops: CDR1 MNHEY, CDR2 SVGAGI. V lost 0 bases, J lost 5 bases, and 13 bases lay in between. The CDR3 covers 15 residues. Assay used: immunoSEQ multiplex PCR; TCRdb lists only in-frame clones, some missing. The data contain 25,000 to 35,000 clones, approximately 70% of them singletons. Relapse after autologous stem cell transplantation occurred in every patient, and brentuximab vedotin exposure varied. The specimen was peripheral blood mononuclear cells (PBMCs), collected before the second cycle of nivolumab. This receptor was taken from a human donor with classical Hodgkin lymphoma. The chain joins TRBV6-5 to TRBJ1-1, with D possibly being TRBD1 (6 bases). The CDR3 here is CASSYSKQGGTEAFF. As DNA, the CDR3 is TGTGCCAGCAGTTACTCGAAACAGGGCGGAACTGAAGCTTTCTTT.